The present entry profiles one TCR beta chain with its context. The data stem from a study of shared T cell receptors in the human thymus. The assay was immunoSEQ multiplex PCR, and TCRdb's table has in-frame clones only and misses some. The data contain just under 550,000 clones, around 78% of them singletons. V was cut by 2 bases and J by 2 bases, with 19 bases left in between. This CDR3 has 17 amino acids. The germline gives CDR1 MNHNS, CDR2 SASEGT. The data also belong to a second study, concerning human thymus T cells. That work adds: From resections taken during corrective heart surgery, the thymus tissue was obtained.

The chain combines TRBV6-1 with TRBJ2-7, with TRBD2 as a possible D gene (5 bases). The clonotype was recovered from a boy younger than two with a congenital heart defect. Sequencing was performed on thymocytes. The CDR3 loop is CASSERGLGSPTYEQYF. In nucleotides, the CDR3 is TGTGCCAGCAGTGAAAGAGGGTTGGGGTCCCCGACCTACGAGCAGTACTTC.